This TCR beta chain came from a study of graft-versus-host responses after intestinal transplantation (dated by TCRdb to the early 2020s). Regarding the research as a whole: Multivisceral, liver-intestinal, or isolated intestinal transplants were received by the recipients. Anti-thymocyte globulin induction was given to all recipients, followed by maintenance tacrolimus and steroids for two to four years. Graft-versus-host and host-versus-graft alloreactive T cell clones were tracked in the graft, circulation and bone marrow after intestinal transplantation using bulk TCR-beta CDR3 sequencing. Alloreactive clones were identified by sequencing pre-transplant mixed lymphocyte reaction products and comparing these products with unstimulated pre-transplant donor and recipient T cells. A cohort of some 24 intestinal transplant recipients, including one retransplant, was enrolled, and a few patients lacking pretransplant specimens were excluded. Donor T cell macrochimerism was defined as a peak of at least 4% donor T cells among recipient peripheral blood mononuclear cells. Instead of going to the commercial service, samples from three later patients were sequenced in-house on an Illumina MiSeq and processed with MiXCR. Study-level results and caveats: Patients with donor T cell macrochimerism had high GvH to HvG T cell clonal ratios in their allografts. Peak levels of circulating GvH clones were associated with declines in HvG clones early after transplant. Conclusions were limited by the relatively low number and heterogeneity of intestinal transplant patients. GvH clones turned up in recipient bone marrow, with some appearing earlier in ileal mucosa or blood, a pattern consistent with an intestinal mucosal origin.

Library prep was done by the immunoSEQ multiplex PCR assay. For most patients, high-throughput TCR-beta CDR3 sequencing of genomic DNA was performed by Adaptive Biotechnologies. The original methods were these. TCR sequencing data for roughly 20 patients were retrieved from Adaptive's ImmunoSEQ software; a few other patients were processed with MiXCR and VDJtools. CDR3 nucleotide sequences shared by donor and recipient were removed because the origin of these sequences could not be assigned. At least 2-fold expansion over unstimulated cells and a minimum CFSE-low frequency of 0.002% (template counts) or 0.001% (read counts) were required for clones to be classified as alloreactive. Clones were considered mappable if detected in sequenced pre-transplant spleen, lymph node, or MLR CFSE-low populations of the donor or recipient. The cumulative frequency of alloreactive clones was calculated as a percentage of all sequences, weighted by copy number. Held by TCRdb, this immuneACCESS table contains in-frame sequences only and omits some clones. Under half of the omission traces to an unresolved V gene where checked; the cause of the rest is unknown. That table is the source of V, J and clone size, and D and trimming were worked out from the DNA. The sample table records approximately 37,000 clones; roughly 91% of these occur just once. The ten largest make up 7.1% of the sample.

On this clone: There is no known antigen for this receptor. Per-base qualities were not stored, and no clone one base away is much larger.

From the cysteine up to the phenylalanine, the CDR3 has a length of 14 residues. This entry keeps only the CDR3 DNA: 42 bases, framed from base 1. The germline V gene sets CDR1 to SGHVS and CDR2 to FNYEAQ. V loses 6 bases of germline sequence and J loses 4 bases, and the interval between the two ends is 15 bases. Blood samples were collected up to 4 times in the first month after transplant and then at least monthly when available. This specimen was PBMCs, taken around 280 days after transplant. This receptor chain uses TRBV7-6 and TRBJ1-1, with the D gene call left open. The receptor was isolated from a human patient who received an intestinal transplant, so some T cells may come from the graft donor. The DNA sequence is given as TGTGCCAGCAGACTTGAGTCTGTCGGCACTGAAGCTTTCTTT. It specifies CASRLESVGTEAFF.